Shown below are 16 T cell receptor beta chains from a single sample sequenced in a study of identifying expanded T cells in peripheral blood. TCRdb's copy holds only in-frame clones and misses some; the assay was immunoSEQ multiplex PCR. The data contain about 100,000 clones, approximately 89% of them seen just once; the ten biggest clones take up less than 7%. Specimen: blood. The receptor source for this set is a person aged 18-70 years in good health.

The chain combines TRBV18 with TRBJ2-2; 14 positions agree with TRBD2. The length of the CDR3 is 17 residues. CDR1 and CDR2 from the germline V gene are KGHSH and LQKENI. V lost 3 bases to trimming and J lost 4 bases; unmatched junction nucleotides: 4. The CDR3: CASSPNGLAGGTGELFF. The CDR3 DNA sequence: TGTGCCAGCTCACCCAACGGACTAGCGGGGGGCACCGGGGAGCTGTTTTTT.

The chain carries TRBV30 and TRBJ1-1; the D is unclear. The CDR3 runs to 11 residues. Trimming took off 5 bases at V and 0 bases at J, with 4 bases between the two ends. CDR1 is GTSNPN, CDR2 SVGIG, per germline (reference sequence). CDR3 protein: CAWDMNTEAFF. The DNA for the CDR3 is TGTGCCTGGGATATGAACACTGAAGCTTTCTTT.

The J gene is TRBJ2-3, the V gene TRBV18; 10 bases fit TRBD2. The CDR3 is 17 amino acids. The germline V gene has CDR1 KGHSH and CDR2 LQKENI. Losses at the gene ends were 1 base for V and 4 bases for J; bases not matched to a gene: 8. In DNA, the CDR3 is TGTGCCAGCTCACCACTATCTAGCGGGAGTATCGCAGATACGCAGTATTTT. Amino acid sequence: CASSPLSSGSIADTQYF.

The V call is TRBV19, the J call TRBJ1-1; D perhaps matches TRBD1 (6 bases). CDR3 size: 15 residues. V lost 1 base, J lost 8 bases, and 17 bases lay in between. The germline gives CDR1 LNHDA, CDR2 SQIVND (reference sequence). CDR3 residues: CASSIVSLGGAEAFF. The CDR3 nucleotides read TGTGCCAGTAGTATAGTGAGCTTGGGGGGCGCGGAAGCTTTCTTT.

The V gene is TRBV12-5, the J gene TRBJ1-5; TRBD1 might be the D (6 bases). CDR3 length: 14 residues. The V gene lost 6 bases and the J gene lost 4 bases, with 13 bases spanning the gap. Germline CDR1 reads LGHNT; CDR2 reads FRNRAP. This chain's CDR3 is CASGQGTENQPQHF. The CDR3 nucleotides read TGTGCTAGTGGCCAGGGGACGGAAAATCAGCCCCAGCATTTT. Based on the CDR3 plus reference TRBV12-5 and TRBJ1-5, the full variable domain is DARVTQTPRHKVTEMGQEVTMRCQPILGHNTVFWYRQTMMQGLELLAYFRNRAPLDDSGMPKDRFSAEMPDATLATLKIQPSEPRDSAVYFCASGQGTENQPQHFGDGTRLSIL.

The chain recombines TRBV7-9 with TRBJ2-2; 7 bases line up with TRBD1. CDR3 length: 15 amino acids. Germline values: CDR1 SEHNR, CDR2 FQNEAQ (reference sequence). The junction had 10 bases not matched to a gene; V was cut back by 10 bases and J by 2 bases. This CDR3 reads CATSVGTANTGELFF. CDR3 DNA: TGTGCCACCTCTGTCGGGACAGCTAACACCGGGGAGCTGTTTTTT. The full variable domain, with the rest looked up from reference TRBV7-9 and TRBJ2-2, is DTGVSQNPRHKITKRGQNVTFRCDPISEHNRLYWYRQTLGQGPEFLTYFQNEAQLEKSRLLSDRFSAERPKGSFSTLEIQRTEQGDSAMYLCATSVGTANTGELFFGEGSRLTVL.

The rearrangement links TRBV5-6 to TRBJ1-4; TRBD1 matches 9 bases. There are 19 residues in the CDR3. Trimming at V came to 0 bases and at J to 4 bases, leaving 13 bases not matched to a gene. CDR1 and CDR2 (germline): SGHDT, YYEEEE. The CDR3 DNA sequence: TGTGCCAGCAGCTTGGGACAGGGGGGTCGAGCTCAGCTTAATGAAAAACTGTTTTTT. This translates into CASSLGQGGRAQLNEKLFF.

The rearrangement uses TRBV20-1 and TRBJ2-3, with D possibly TRBD2 on 6 matching bases. There are 11 residues in the CDR3. Germline-derived CDR1 and CDR2 are DFQATT and SNEGSKA (reference sequence). The V end lost 1 base, the J end lost 10 bases, and 9 bases lay between the germline ends. CDR3 nucleotide sequence: TGCAGTGCTAGAGTAGGGAGGTCGCAGTATTTT. The encoded protein is CSARVGRSQYF.

The V and J genes are TRBV2 and TRBJ2-2, with 7 bases matching TRBD2. This CDR3 spans 17 amino acids. V trimming: 3 bases; J trimming: 0 bases; junction bases outside the gene matches: 7. Germline-derived CDR1 and CDR2 are SNHLY and FYNNEI. The CDR3 reads CASSDPQAGTNTGELFF. The CDR3 nucleotides are TGTGCCAGCAGTGACCCCCAAGCGGGGACGAACACCGGGGAGCTGTTTTTT.

The V gene is TRBV5-6, the J gene TRBJ2-3, with D unresolved. CDR3 size: 12 residues. V lost 2 bases and J lost 1, with 2 bases in between. CDR1 and CDR2 from the germline V gene are SGHDT and YYEEEE. The CDR3 protein is CASSFGTDTQYF. CDR3 DNA: TGTGCCAGCAGCTTTGGCACAGATACGCAGTATTTT.

The chain joins TRBV7-6 to TRBJ2-2, with 7 bases aligning to TRBD2. This CDR3 is built from 15 residues. Germline CDR1 and CDR2: SGHVS and FNYEAQ. V shed 4 bases, J shed 2 bases, and the junction held 4 bases outside the gene matches. CDR3 DNA sequence: TGTGCCAGCAGCTCCCGGGGGGTTAACACCGGGGAGCTGTTTTTT. This sequence encodes CASSSRGVNTGELFF.

V and J are TRBV5-1 and TRBJ2-7, with a weak D call TRBD1 (7 bases). The ends were cut back, 1 base at V and 2 bases at J, with 10 bases in the middle. Per the germline V gene, CDR1 is SGHRS and CDR2 is YFSETQ. The CDR3 is 14 amino acids. The DNA for the CDR3 is TGCGCCAGCAGCTTGCAGGGGGGTCCCTACGAGCAGTACTTC. Its translation: CASSLQGGPYEQYF.

The V gene is TRBV5-1, the J gene TRBJ2-7; the match to TRBD1 covers 7 bases. The germline CDR1 and CDR2 sequences are SGHRS and YFSETQ. The CDR3 has 13 residues. Germline trimming cut 9 bases from V and 4 bases from J; bases unmatched to any gene: 10. The CDR3 DNA reads as TGCGCCACCGCGTATGACAGGGCGTACGAGCAGTACTTC. Protein sequence: CATAYDRAYEQYF.

The chain has TRBV5-1 and TRBJ2-5, with a weak D call TRBD2 (6 bases). Germline V lookup: CDR1 SGHRS, CDR2 YFSETQ. Trimming left V 4 bases short and J 7 bases short, with 17 bases between. This CDR3 has 14 amino acids. CDR3 DNA: TGCGCCAGCAGCGCAGGGACTGCCCTCGGGACCCAGTACTTC. Its protein product is CASSAGTALGTQYF.

This clone was recorded once. The genes are TRBV5-4 and TRBJ2-7, with D possibly called TRBD1 or TRBD2 (6 bases each). Germline CDR1 SGHNT, CDR2 YYREEE (reference sequence). The CDR3 contains 14 residues. V lost 0 bases and J lost 4, with 11 bases in between. The CDR3 region is CASSLGQGRYEQYF. CDR3 nucleotides: TGTGCCAGCAGCTTGGGGCAGGGGAGGTACGAGCAGTACTTC.

The V call is TRBV9, the J call TRBJ1-3; D is unclear. Germline V gives CDR1 SGDLS, CDR2 YYNGEE. Trimming left V 3 bases short and J 4 bases short, with 2 bases between. This CDR3 has 11 residues. The CDR3 bases are TGTGCCAGCAGCGAGGGAAACACCATATATTTT. This sequence encodes CASSEGNTIYF. The variable domain in full, completed from reference TRBV9 and TRBJ1-3, reads DSGVTQTPKHLITATGQRVTLRCSPRSGDLSVYWYQQSLDQGLQFLIQYYNGEERAKGNILERFSAQQFPDLHSELNLSSLELGDSALYFCASSEGNTIYFGEGSWLTVV.